Sequencing of this T cell receptor beta chain was carried out in a study of neurological immune-mediated disorders. This clonotype was picked up many times. Its antigen is not identified. CDR1 SGHVS and CDR2 FQNEAQ come from the germline V gene. The length of the CDR3 is 14 residues. The germline V and J ends were trimmed by 5 bases and 0 bases, with 7 bases remaining between them. Overall study results and limits: HTLV-1-associated myelopathy showed the most TCR clonal expansion; multiple sclerosis the least, below healthy controls. None of the CDR3 amino acid sequences in expanded clones turned up in more than one subject, which points to private repertoires in all groups.

TCRdb reprocessed the 5' RACE reads via MiXCR and lists one record per CDR3 protein. The table records 57,000 or so distinct CDR3 sequences, 9.7% of them present only once. The time point is: longitudinal time-point 2. The study drew its healthy controls from blood bank volunteers in Maryland, USA. The unsorted libraries were prepared from 2 million PBMCs (stored at -80 C). The TCR originated in a man under 40 in good health. Sequenced: PBMCs. The chain joins TRBV7-8 to TRBJ1-4; D gene unclear. The CDR3 loop reads CASSPYSTNEKLFF. In DNA form, the CDR3 reads TGTGCCAGCAGCCCTTACTCAACTAATGAAAAACTGTTTTTT.